This T cell receptor beta chain was found in a study of OX40 agonist ivuxolimab in advanced cancers. About the study: Patients received ivuxolimab, an intravenous treatment, every 2 weeks at 0.01 to 10 mg/kg.

The CDR3 totals 12 residues. The germline CDR1 and CDR2 sequences are LNHNV and YYDKDF (reference sequence). V dropped 5 bases and J dropped 9 bases, with 13 bases sitting between them. Measured with immunoSEQ multiplex PCR; TCRdb has only the in-frame clones, and not every one. Counted here are over 50,000 clones, approximately 88% occurring once; the ten biggest clones make up approximately 5.4%. This receptor was taken from an adult with an advanced solid tumor such as melanoma, head and neck, liver or kidney cancer. The input for sequencing was CD4+ or CD8+ T cells sorted from blood, taken in a trial of the OX40 agonist ivuxolimab. The genes are TRBV15 and TRBJ2-5, with D perhaps TRBD2 (5 bases). CDR3 sequence (DNA): TGTGCCACCAGCCGGGGTTTTTTGGCCCAGTACTTC. This sequence encodes CATSRGFLAQYF. The variable domain in full, with the rest retrieved from reference TRBV15 and TRBJ2-5, is DAMVIQNPRYQVTQFGKPVTLSCSQTLNHNVMYWYQQKSSQAPKLLFHYYDKDFNNEADTPDNFQSRRPNTSFCFLDIRSPGLGDTAMYLCATSRGFLAQYFGPGTRLLVL.